This T cell receptor (beta chain) came from a study of blood T cell repertoires in COVID-19. Original processing notes: Estimation of nucleated cell counts was performed using reference gene primer amplification. The protocol was immunoSEQ multiplex PCR, while the TCRdb copy is restricted to in-frame clones and leaves out a portion. D and trimming come from the DNA, and the V and J calls and clone size come from that table. This table holds over 25,000 clones, more than 80% found once. This clone showed up just a few times. The V gene's germline CDR1 is SGHVS and CDR2 FNYEAQ. With 1 base removed from V and 2 bases from J, the gap between germline ends came to 9 bases. The CDR3 contains 15 residues.

The gene calls are TRBV7-6 and TRBJ1-3; the D is unclear. This sequence originates from a human donor in a cohort sampled during active COVID-19. Sequences were obtained from peripheral blood. The CDR3 is CASSLGAGPGNTIYF. The CDR3 DNA sequence: TGTGCCAGCAGCTTAGGGGCAGGCCCTGGAAACACCATATATTTT.